This TCR beta chain is from a study of cytomegalovirus exposure and HLA in healthy donors. Points from the study as a whole: Rarity characterized most TCR sequences, yet some public TCRs appeared in many donors. About 180 TCR beta chains were listed as cytomegalovirus-associated.

Data came from immunoSEQ multiplex PCR; TCRdb stores just in-frame clones and leaves some out. This table holds about 130,000 clones, 75% to 90% found once. Of note for this clone: The antigen remains unidentified.

With 0 bases clipped from V and 4 bases from J, the junction kept 13 bases outside the gene matches. Germline CDR1 is SGDLS and CDR2 is YYNGEE. CDR3 length equals 18 residues. The approximately 120-subject validation cohort, separate from the 666-subject first cohort, included the donors. V and J are TRBV9 and TRBJ2-1; 7 bases align to TRBD2. The source of this sequence is a young woman in good health and CMV-seropositive. The specimen sequenced was PBMCs. CDR3 sequence: CASSVGGVGLAEYNEQFF. The CDR3 DNA sequence: TGTGCCAGCAGCGTAGGCGGGGTCGGGCTAGCGGAGTACAATGAGCAGTTCTTC.